This T cell receptor beta chain appears in the sequencing data of a study of cytomegalovirus exposure and HLA in healthy donors. Findings and limits, study-wide: TCR beta chain V- and J-gene trimming was linked, in a later analysis, to a missense variant in DCLRE1C.

Researchers ran the PCR with 60 Vbeta and 13 Jbeta primers. Here immunoSEQ multiplex PCR was the method, and the copy in TCRdb shows in-frame clones only, minus some. The sample records about 200,000 clones, about 83% being singletons. In the case of this clone: Its specificity is not known.

With V trimmed by 0 bases and J by 4 bases, 6 bases remained unmatched. The CDR3 has 15 residues. In germline, CDR1 is SGHAT, CDR2 FQNNGV. The TCR sequence derives from a man in his forties in good health and CMV-seronegative. The specimen was PBMCs. The chain employs TRBV11-2 and TRBJ2-7; 7 positions match TRBD1. CDR3 in DNA: TGTGCCAGCAGCTTAGACGCGAGGACAGGATACGAGCAGTACTTC. Residues: CASSLDARTGYEQYF. Filled out from reference TRBV11-2 and TRBJ2-7, the complete variable domain reads EAGVAQSPRYKIIEKRQSVAFWCNPISGHATLYWYQQILGQGPKLLIQFQNNGVVDDSQLPKDRFSAERLKGVDSTLKIQPAKLEDSAVYLCASSLDARTGYEQYFGPGTRLTVT.